The following is a T cell receptor (beta chain) sequence with its context. This entry comes from a study of regulatory T cells in long-lasting Graves disease. This CDR3 region has 13 residues. The V gene end was trimmed by 3 bases and the J gene end by 9 bases; junction bases not matched to a gene: 5. Per the germline V gene, CDR1 is DFQATT and CDR2 is SNEGSKA (reference sequence). To make TCR beta libraries, researchers used iRepertoire HTBI primers and Arm-PCR of CDR3 regions. In TCRdb, the multiplex PCR reads were re-called with MiXCR into one record per CDR3 protein. Of 600,000 to 650,000 distinct CDR3 sequences in the sample, approximately 15% were seen once. The sample's time point: newly diagnosed GD, antithyroid drugs for less than 3 months. Making the TCR library involved RNA that had been extracted from PBMCs. The data also belong to a second study, concerning T cells in Graves' hyperthyroidism and ophthalmopathy. Per that study: The TCR CDR3 was amplified in a first-round RT-PCR using the HTBI primer set.

The receptor comes from a woman aged 25 to 39 with Graves disease. Sequencing used peripheral blood mononuclear cells (PBMCs), obtained at new diagnosis, from a patient treated with antithyroid drugs. The V call is TRBV20-1, the J call TRBJ2-1; 10 nucleotides line up with TRBD2. The CDR3 loop is CSARALAGTEQFF. CDR3 nucleotides: TGCAGTGCTAGGGCACTAGCGGGGACTGAGCAGTTCTTC.